These 26 T cell receptor beta chains were sequenced from one sample in a study of blood T cell repertoires in COVID-19. Assay used: immunoSEQ multiplex PCR; TCRdb lists only in-frame clones, some missing. The table has fewer than 130,000 clones, about 80% seen once. The specimen was peripheral blood. These TCRs come from a woman aged 80 or over with acute or convalescent COVID-19.

The chain employs TRBV12-3 or TRBV12-4 and TRBJ2-7; D is perhaps TRBD2 (7 bases). Trimming cost V 6 bases and J 6 bases, with 15 bases left between them. The CDR3 is made up of 13 amino acids. CDR3: CASRQLRGGEQYF. The CDR3 nucleotides are TGTGCCAGCAGGCAATTAAGGGGGGGCGAGCAGTACTTC.

The chain is built from TRBV5-5 and TRBJ2-7, with 12 bases aligning to TRBD2. V was pared by 4 bases and J by 4 bases, with 9 bases of the junction left unmatched. The CDR3 spans 16 residues. Germline values: CDR1 SGHKS, CDR2 YYEKEE (reference sequence). The DNA for the CDR3 is TGTGCCAGCAGCCCAACCCTAGCGGGGGGGCCGTACGAGCAGTACTTC. This gives the protein CASSPTLAGGPYEQYF.

The chain carries TRBV7-7 and TRBJ2-7; TRBD1 agrees at 11 bases. The length of the CDR3 is 15 residues. Unmatched junction bases numbered 8, after V lost 3 bases and J lost 7 bases. Per the germline V gene, CDR1 is SSHAT and CDR2 is FNYEAQ (reference sequence). CDR3 bases: TGTGCCAGCAGCTTGTCCGGGACAGGGGGACGGGAGCAGTACTTC. Translation gives CASSLSGTGGREQYF.

This clone was seen only once. The chain couples TRBV5-1 to TRBJ2-3, with a weak D call TRBD1 (6 bases). With 0 bases removed from V and 6 bases from J, the gap between germline ends came to 8 bases. This CDR3 region has 13 residues. Germline V gene data show CDR1 as SGHRS and CDR2 as YFSETQ. The CDR3 coding sequence is TGCGCCAGCAGCTTGGCCGACAGGGATACGCAGTATTTT. Translation gives CASSLADRDTQYF.

V usage is TRBV18 and J usage is TRBJ1-1; the match to TRBD1 covers 9 bases. This CDR3 region has 16 residues. From germline, CDR1 is KGHSH and CDR2 LQKENI. V lost 3 bases, J lost 2 bases, and 7 bases stayed unmatched. The CDR3 spells CASSPLQTGGNTEAFF. The CDR3 DNA is TGTGCCAGCTCACCGCTCCAAACAGGGGGCAACACTGAAGCTTTCTTT.

As for this clone: A read error is likely, as this CDR3 ends without the conserved phenylalanine or tryptophan. It is unclear where the CDR3 begins or ends on the DNA, so no DNA is shown, and the CDR3 is as TCRdb lists it. The chain combines TRBV29-1 with TRBJ2-7; the D segment call TRBD2 is taken from the table without a DNA check. Germline values: CDR1 SQVTM, CDR2 ANQGSEA. The CDR3 is 13 amino acids in total, end residues counted. Here the CDR3 reads CSVEGSSSGGPYL.

The genes are TRBV28 and TRBJ1-2; TRBD1 agrees at 9 bases. Trimming took 4 bases from V and 8 from J; bases not matched to a gene: 11. This CDR3 comprises 15 residues. CDR1 is MDHEN, CDR2 SYDVKM, per germline. In DNA, the CDR3 is TGTGCCAGCAGTTCGGGACAGGGCGGGTTAGAGGGCTACACCTTC. Protein: CASSSGQGGLEGYTF.

V and J are TRBV6-5 and TRBJ2-7, with D perhaps TRBD2 (6 bases). V gave up 1 base and J gave up 2 bases, with 15 bases separating them. The CDR3 runs to 16 residues. Germline V gene lookup returns CDR1 MNHEY and CDR2 SVGAGI. The CDR3 reads CASSYFSRREAYEQYF. The CDR3 DNA reads TGTGCCAGCAGTTACTTTTCTCGGCGGGAAGCCTACGAGCAGTACTTC.

V gene TRBV5-1 combines with J gene TRBJ2-1; 9 positions agree with TRBD2. The CDR3 covers 15 residues. The V and J ends lost 2 bases and 4 bases, in that order; junction bases with no gene match: 4. Germline CDR1 SGHRS, CDR2 YFSETQ. This CDR3 is CASSLRLAEYNEQFF. In DNA form, the CDR3 reads TGCGCCAGCAGCTTAAGACTAGCGGAGTACAATGAGCAGTTCTTC.

V usage is TRBV6-1 and J usage is TRBJ1-5; D perhaps matches TRBD1 (6 bases). The V and J ends lost 2 bases and 7 bases respectively, with 12 bases between them. CDR1 is MNHNS and CDR2 is SASEGT in the germline V gene. This CDR3 contains 14 residues. This CDR3 is CASSERGMGQPQHF. As DNA, the CDR3 is TGTGCCAGCAGTGAAAGGGGGATGGGGCAGCCCCAGCATTTT.

This chain connects TRBV12-2 to TRBJ1-4; no check of the table's D call, TRBD1, against the DNA was made. TRBV12-2 is given as a pseudogene. The CDR3 length is 14 residues. CDR3 loop: CASRYRGMGEKLFF. CDR3 in DNA: TGTGCAAGTCGTTACAGGGGGATGGGTGAAAAACTGTTTTTT.

V is TRBV3-1 (or the pseudogene TRBV3-2) and J is TRBJ2-5, with TRBD2 matching 12 bases. Germline CDR1 is LGHDT and CDR2 is YNNKEL (reference sequence). Unmatched junction bases numbered 5, after V lost 4 bases and J lost 5 bases. The CDR3 runs to 15 residues. The CDR3 region is CASSPGLAGFETQYF. The CDR3 region has the DNA TGTGCCAGCAGCCCGGGACTAGCGGGCTTTGAGACCCAGTACTTC.

This chain joins TRBV28 and TRBJ2-7, with D perhaps TRBD1 (5 bases). This CDR3 comprises 14 residues. Germline-derived CDR1 and CDR2 are MDHEN and SYDVKM. V gave up 6 bases and J gave up 2 bases, with 14 bases separating them. The chain's CDR3 is CASRAGHSTYEQYF. The CDR3 nucleotides are TGTGCCAGCAGGGCCGGACACTCCACCTACGAGCAGTACTTC.

The chain joins TRBV30 to TRBJ2-7; D may be TRBD2 (5 bases). Germline CDR1 is GTSNPN and CDR2 is SVGIG (reference sequence). This CDR3 has 15 amino acids. V lost 5 bases and J 7 bases, leaving 24 bases between the germline ends. The CDR3 nucleotides read TGTGCCTGGGGGCCCCCCGGGCGGGCGGACTGGGAGCAGTACTTC. Its translation is CAWGPPGRADWEQYF.

The rearrangement links TRBV5-5 to TRBJ1-1; 10 nucleotides match TRBD1. CDR3 length equals 18 residues. Germline V lookup: CDR1 SGHKS, CDR2 YYEKEE (reference sequence). J lost 4 bases, V lost 3 bases, and 15 bases had no gene match. CDR3 nucleotides: TGTGCCAGCAGCTGGAGGGGACAGGGGTTTTTAGCAGGCACTGAAGCTTTCTTT. This sequence encodes CASSWRGQGFLAGTEAFF.

The gene calls are TRBV5-8 and TRBJ2-7; weak D call: TRBD2 (6 bases). Germline-derived CDR1 and CDR2 are SGHTS and YDEGEE. The CDR3 covers 16 residues. V was pared by 4 bases and J by 5 bases, with 22 bases between. The CDR3 sequence: CASSTAVGGIVDEQYF. The CDR3 nucleotides are TGTGCCAGCAGCACGGCGGTTGGAGGGATAGTCGACGAGCAGTACTTC.

This clone has more than one count but fewer than ten. This sequence joins TRBV10-3 and TRBJ2-3; 9 nucleotides match TRBD2. CDR1 and CDR2 from the germline V gene are ENHRY and SYGVKD. V shed 10 bases and J 0 bases; nucleotides not matched to a gene: 5. CDR3 size: 14 residues. CDR3 DNA sequence: TGTGCCAATAGCGGGGGTCCTAGCACAGATACGCAGTATTTT. It specifies CANSGGPSTDTQYF.

The chain couples TRBV11-2 to TRBJ1-2; 7 nucleotides match TRBD1. Germline V CDR1 and CDR2: SGHAT, FQNNGV. The length of the CDR3 is 16 residues. Trimming at V came to 5 bases and at J to 7 bases, leaving 16 bases not matched to a gene. The CDR3 DNA follows: TGTGCCAGCAGCGCCATCCCGGGACAGAATCTCGGTGGCTACACCTTC. This encodes CASSAIPGQNLGGYTF.

For this clone: This specimen includes other DNA sequences encoding the same CDR3. The chain carries TRBV5-1 and TRBJ2-5, with TRBD2 identical over 12 bases. Germline CDR1 reads SGHRS; CDR2 reads YFSETQ. Germline trimming cut 2 bases from V and 2 bases from J; bases unmatched to any gene: 4. CDR3 size: 16 residues. The CDR3, as DNA: TGCGCCAGCAGCTTAGGAGGACTAGCGGGGCAAGAGACCCAGTACTTC. Its protein product is CASSLGGLAGQETQYF.

The chain is built from TRBV16 and TRBJ1-3; the D gene is possibly TRBD1 (5 bases). CDR1 KGHSY and CDR2 FQNENV come from the germline V gene. V lost 4 bases to trimming and J lost 7 bases, with 17 bases between them. The CDR3 length is 15 residues. As DNA, the CDR3 is TGTGCCAGCAGCCGTATGCGGGGAGGGACGAACACCATATATTTT. Translating it yields CASSRMRGGTNTIYF.

This clone appeared a few times. The chain links TRBV6-2 or TRBV6-3 to TRBJ2-1; D is possibly TRBD2 (5 bases). The CDR3 sequence is 14 residues long. Trimming shortened V by 5 bases and J by 6 bases, and 14 bases separated the two germline ends. The germline gives CDR1 MNHEY, CDR2 SVGEGT. The CDR3 is CASSRPPSTNEQFF. CDR3 coding DNA: TGTGCCAGCAGTCGTCCCCCTAGCACCAATGAGCAGTTCTTC.

This rearrangement joins TRBV7-8 to TRBJ2-7, with a weak D call TRBD2 (5 bases). CDR1 and CDR2 from the germline V gene are SGHVS and FQNEAQ. The CDR3 spans 14 residues. Trimming cost V 4 bases and J 4 bases, with 14 bases left between them. The CDR3 is CASSYARAGYEQYF. DNA of the CDR3: TGTGCCAGCAGCTATGCGAGGGCCGGGTACGAGCAGTACTTC.

The rearrangement uses TRBV7-2 and TRBJ2-7; D unresolved. The CDR3 covers 14 residues. Between the trimmed V and J ends, which lost 5 bases and 3 bases, there was a span of 14 bases. Germline CDR1 SGHTA, CDR2 FQGNSA. The CDR3 region is CASSPLRYDYEQYF. CDR3 DNA: TGTGCCAGCAGCCCCCTGAGATATGACTACGAGCAGTACTTC.

The V call is TRBV30, the J call TRBJ1-3; weak D call: TRBD1 (5 bases). The V and J ends lost 3 bases and 6 bases respectively, with 12 bases between them. Germline-derived CDR1 and CDR2 are GTSNPN and SVGIG (reference sequence). The CDR3 consists of 13 residues. CDR3 sequence (DNA): TGTGCCTGGAGCGGGGGTGGAGTAAACACCATATATTTT. This codes for CAWSGGGVNTIYF.

The chain uses TRBV10-1 and TRBJ2-1; 8 nucleotides match TRBD2. The CDR3 is 15 amino acids. Germline-derived CDR1 and CDR2 are WNHNN and SYGVQD (reference sequence). Trimming at V came to 6 bases and at J to 5 bases, leaving 9 bases not matched to a gene. In nucleotides, the CDR3 is TGCGCCAGCAGCACCGGGACTAGTGGTCACAATGAGCAGTTCTTC. This gives the protein CASSTGTSGHNEQFF.

The chain combines TRBV7-9 with TRBJ2-3; 11 bases match TRBD2. After removal of 7 bases from V and 3 bases from J, the junction contained 6 bases not matched to a gene. The CDR3 has 15 residues. The germline gives CDR1 SEHNR, CDR2 FQNEAQ (reference sequence). The chain's CDR3 is CASTEGLADTDTQYF. CDR3 nucleotides: TGTGCCAGCACCGAGGGACTAGCGGATACAGATACGCAGTATTTT.